This T cell receptor (beta chain) is drawn from a study of CD8 T cells in ankylosing spondylitis. Whole-study results and caveats: Blood of patients with ankylosing spondylitis appeared to be characterized by a TCR beta motif of several highly homologous variants.

Using its own MiXCR run on the 5' RACE reads, TCRdb lists one record per CDR3 protein. The sample yields around 770,000 distinct CDR3 sequences, roughly 10% seen once. Germline-derived CDR1 and CDR2 are DFQATT and SNEGSKA (reference sequence). V was pared by 5 bases and J by 0 bases, with 11 bases between. The CDR3 is made up of 14 amino acids. This clonotype was seen at least ten times. Its target is not known. This sequence was found in a male donor with ankylosing spondylitis. The sequenced sample consisted of blood, either unsorted or a sorted T cell fraction (not recorded which). The V call is TRBV20-1, the J call TRBJ1-5; no reliable D call. CDR3 in DNA: TGCAGTGCTTTTAGCCCATATAGCAATCAGCCCCAGCATTTT. Translated, it gives CSAFSPYSNQPQHF.